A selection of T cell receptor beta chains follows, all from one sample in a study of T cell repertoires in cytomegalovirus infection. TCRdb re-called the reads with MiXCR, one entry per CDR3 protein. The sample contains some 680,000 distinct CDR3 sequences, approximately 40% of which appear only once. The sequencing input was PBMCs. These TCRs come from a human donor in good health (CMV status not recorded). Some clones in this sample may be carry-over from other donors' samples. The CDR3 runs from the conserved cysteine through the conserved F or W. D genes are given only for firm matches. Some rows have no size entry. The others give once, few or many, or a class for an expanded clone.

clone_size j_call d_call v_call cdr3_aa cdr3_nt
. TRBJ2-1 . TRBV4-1 CASRTQRTYKEQFF TGCGCCAGCAGAACTCAGCGGACCTACAAGGAGCAGTTCTTC
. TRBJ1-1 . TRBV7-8 CVSSLSGEAEAFF TGTGTCAGCAGCTTATCGGGGGAAGCTGAAGCTTTCTTT
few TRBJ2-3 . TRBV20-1 CSASGLGTDTQYF TGCAGTGCTAGCGGTCTGGGCACAGATACGCAGTATTTT
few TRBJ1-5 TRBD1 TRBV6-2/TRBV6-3 CASSRFTGGQPQHF TGTGCCAGCAGCCGTTTTACAGGGGGCCAGCCCCAGCATTTT
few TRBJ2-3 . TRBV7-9 CASSLGAGSDTQYF TGTGCCAGCAGCTTAGGAGCAGGCTCAGATACGCAGTATTTT
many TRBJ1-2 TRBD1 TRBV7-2 CASTLTGGYGYTF TGTGCCAGCACCCTTACAGGGGGGTATGGCTACACCTTC
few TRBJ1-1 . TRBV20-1 CSARDPRGMNTEAFF TGCAGTGCTAGAGACCCCAGGGGTATGAACACTGAAGCTTTCTTT
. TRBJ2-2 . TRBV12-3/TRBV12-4 CASLPGAQTGTGELFF TGTGCCTCACTGCCCGGCGCCCAGACGGGGACCGGGGAGCTGTTTTTT
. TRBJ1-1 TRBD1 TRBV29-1 CSVDQQGTEAFF TGCAGCGTTGATCAACAGGGGACTGAAGCTTTCTTT
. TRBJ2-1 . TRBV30 CAWGVGPGEQFF TGTGCCTGGGGGGTTGGGCCCGGTGAGCAGTTCTTC
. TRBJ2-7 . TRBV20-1 CSAPAGQGSYEQYF TGCAGTGCCCCCGCGGGGCAGGGCTCCTACGAGCAGTACTTC
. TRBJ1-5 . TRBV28 CASSPGWRGTNQPQHF TGTGCCAGCAGCCCCGGATGGCGGGGTACCAATCAGCCCCAGCATTTT
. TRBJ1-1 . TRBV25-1 CASQVEGTEAFF TGTGCCAGCCAGGTGGAGGGCACTGAAGCTTTCTTT
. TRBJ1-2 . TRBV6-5 CASSYSLGPDNYGSTF TGTGCCAGCAGTTACTCTTTAGGGCCCGATAACTATGGCTCCACCTTC
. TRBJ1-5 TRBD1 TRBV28 CASTSSDRGQPQHF TGTGCCAGCACCAGTAGTGACAGGGGGCAGCCCCAGCATTTT
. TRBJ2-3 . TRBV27 CASSAQESRTDTQYF TGTGCCAGCAGTGCCCAGGAAAGTCGCACAGATACGCAGTATTTT
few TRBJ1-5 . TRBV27 CASSSTERQPQHF TGTGCCAGCAGTTCGACAGAACGACAGCCCCAGCATTTT
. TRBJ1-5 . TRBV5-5 CASSLDGGVSNQPQHF TGTGCCAGCAGCTTGGACGGGGGGGTGAGCAATCAGCCCCAGCATTTT
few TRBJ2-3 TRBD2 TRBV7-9 CASSKGTSGAFTDTQYF TGTGCCAGCAGCAAGGGGACTAGCGGGGCCTTCACAGATACGCAGTATTTT
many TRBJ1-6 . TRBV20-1 CSASPDPRNSPLHF TGCAGTGCTAGTCCGGACCCTAGGAATTCACCCCTCCACTTT
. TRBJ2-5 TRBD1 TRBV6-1 CASSDPTGVTETQYF TGTGCCAGCAGCGATCCGACAGGGGTTACGGAGACCCAGTACTTC
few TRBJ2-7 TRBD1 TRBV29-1 CSVRDRESSYEQYF TGCAGCGTTAGGGACAGGGAAAGCTCCTACGAGCAGTACTTC
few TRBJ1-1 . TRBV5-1 CASSLEGRGVGTEAFF TGCGCCAGCAGCTTGGAAGGTCGGGGCGTGGGCACTGAAGCTTTCTTT
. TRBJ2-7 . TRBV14 CASSQISNSYEQYF TGTGCCAGCAGCCAGATTTCGAACTCCTACGAGCAGTACTTC
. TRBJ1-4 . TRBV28 CASGPRGNEKLFF TGTGCCAGCGGACCCCGGGGAAATGAAAAACTGTTTTTT
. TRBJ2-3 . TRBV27 CASSTDRPTDTQYF TGTGCCAGCAGCACGGACAGACCCACAGATACGCAGTATTTT
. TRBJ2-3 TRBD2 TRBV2 CASSALGGDGGDTDTQYF TGTGCCAGCAGTGCTTTGGGAGGGGATGGCGGAGACACAGATACGCAGTATTTT
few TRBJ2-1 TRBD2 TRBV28 CASSTEFRTSGPKSSYNEQFF TGTGCCAGCAGTACCGAGTTCCGGACTAGCGGGCCTAAAAGCTCCTACAATGAGCAGTTCTTC
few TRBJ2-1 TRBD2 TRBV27 CASSTRVAGANNEQFF TGTGCCAGCAGTACTCGAGTAGCGGGGGCGAACAATGAGCAGTTCTTC
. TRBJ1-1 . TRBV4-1 CASSQTLVDTEAFF TGCGCCAGCAGCCAAACCTTGGTCGACACTGAAGCTTTCTTT
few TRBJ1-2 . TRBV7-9 CASSLMRVGGYTF TGTGCCAGCAGCCTAATGAGGGTGGGTGGCTACACCTTC
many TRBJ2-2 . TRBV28 CASSLISTGELFF TGTGCCAGCAGTTTAATTTCCACCGGGGAGCTGTTTTTT
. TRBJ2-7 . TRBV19 CASSIGQGYPYEQYF TGTGCCAGTAGTATTGGGCAGGGTTATCCCTACGAGCAGTACTTC
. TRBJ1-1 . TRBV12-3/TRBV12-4 CASSVTAEAFF TGTGCCAGCAGCGTAACAGCAGAAGCTTTCTTT
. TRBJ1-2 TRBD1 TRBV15 CATSRSGGANPNYGYTF TGTGCCACCAGCAGATCAGGGGGGGCGAACCCTAACTATGGCTACACCTTC
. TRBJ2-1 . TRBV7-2 CASSPDNSYNEQFF TGTGCCAGCAGCCCTGACAACTCCTACAATGAGCAGTTCTTC
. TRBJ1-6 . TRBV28 CASSFGTYNSPLHF TGTGCCAGCAGTTTCGGGACCTATAATTCACCCCTCCACTTT
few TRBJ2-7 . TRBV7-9 CASSQRTAYEQYF TGTGCCAGCAGCCAGAGGACAGCCTACGAGCAGTACTTC
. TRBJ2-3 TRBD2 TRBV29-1 CSVESGLGTDTQYF TGCAGCGTTGAATCCGGACTAGGCACAGATACGCAGTATTTT
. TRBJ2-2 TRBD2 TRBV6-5 CASSYGAGGPDGELFF TGTGCCAGCAGTTACGGAGCGGGAGGGCCCGACGGGGAGCTGTTTTTT
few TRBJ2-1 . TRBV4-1 CASSLRTPRGGHAYNEQFF TGCGCCAGCAGCCTCCGCACACCCAGGGGGGGACATGCCTACAATGAGCAGTTCTTC
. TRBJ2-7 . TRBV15 CATSRAPGGGKLVYEQYF TGTGCCACCAGCAGGGCCCCCGGGGGCGGAAAGTTGGTATACGAGCAGTACTTC
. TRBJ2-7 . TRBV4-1 CASSQLNLVGFTYEQYF TGTGCCAGCAGCCAACTAAATCTGGTGGGTTTTACCTACGAGCAGTACTTC
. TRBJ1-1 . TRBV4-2 CASSQAGGRGNTEAFF TGTGCCAGCAGCCAAGCCGGGGGCAGGGGGAACACTGAAGCTTTCTTT
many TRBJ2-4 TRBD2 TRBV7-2 CASSFSGGRAKNIQYF TGTGCCAGCAGCTTTTCGGGGGGGCGAGCCAAAAACATTCAGTACTTC
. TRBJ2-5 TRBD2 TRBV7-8 CASEITWSPGGTQYF TGTGCCAGCGAAATTACATGGTCGCCGGGGGGGACCCAGTACTTC
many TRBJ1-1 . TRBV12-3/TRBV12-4 CASSFGGNTEAFF TGTGCCAGCAGCTTTGGTGGCAACACTGAAGCTTTCTTT
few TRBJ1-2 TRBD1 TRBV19 CASSAFGQGAKGYTF TGTGCCAGTAGTGCCTTTGGACAGGGGGCGAAGGGCTACACCTTC
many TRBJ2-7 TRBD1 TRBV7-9 CASSLDGTGVSYEQYF TGTGCCAGCAGCTTAGACGGGACAGGGGTCTCCTACGAGCAGTACTTC
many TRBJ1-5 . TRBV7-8 CASSLGNGGQPQHF TGTGCCAGCAGCTTAGGGAATGGAGGTCAGCCCCAGCATTTT
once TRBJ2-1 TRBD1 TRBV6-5 CASSYVQGANNEQFF TGTGCCAGCAGTTACGTCCAGGGGGCAAACAATGAGCAGTTCTTC
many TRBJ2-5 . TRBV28 CASSFTGSGQETQYF TGTGCCAGCAGTTTTACAGGGAGCGGGCAAGAGACCCAGTACTTC